The rows below give T cell receptor beta chains drawn from one sample of a study of shared clonotypes between healthy human individuals. Sequenced by immunoSEQ multiplex PCR; TCRdb stores in-frame clones only, minus some. The table lists 850,000 to 1,200,000 clones, about 75% of them singletons. The sample consisted of memory CD4+ T cells sorted from blood. These receptors all stem from a man aged 18 to 29 in good health. The CDR3 runs from the conserved cysteine through the conserved F or W. D genes are given only for firm matches. The size of a clone is reported for some rows only, either as once, few or many, or as a class for expanded clones.

clone_size d_call j_call v_call cdr3_aa cdr3_nt
NA NA TRBJ1-1 TRBV29-1 CSVSEQGNTEAFF TGCAGCGTTTCGGAACAGGGGAACACTGAAGCTTTCTTT
NA NA TRBJ1-1 TRBV7-2 CASSLKGTGNTEAFF TGTGCCAGCAGCTTAAAAGGCACGGGGAACACTGAAGCTTTCTTT
once TRBD1 TRBJ1-5 TRBV19 CASRPQGDLNQPQHF TGTGCCAGTAGACCACAGGGGGACCTCAATCAGCCCCAGCATTTT
NA NA TRBJ2-3 TRBV5-4 CASSLGAVSTDTQYF TGTGCCAGCAGCTTGGGTGCTGTCAGCACAGATACGCAGTATTTT
NA NA TRBJ2-7 TRBV19 CASSIDGSYEQYF TGTGCCAGTAGTATAGACGGCTCCTACGAGCAGTACTTC
few NA TRBJ1-3 TRBV13 CASSPPGVFSGNTIYF TGTGCCAGCAGCCCCCCTGGAGTCTTCTCTGGAAACACCATATATTTT
NA NA TRBJ1-2 TRBV5-1 CASSLSPGTNYGYTF TGCGCCAGCAGCTTGAGTCCAGGGACTAACTATGGCTACACCTTC
few TRBD1 TRBJ2-7 TRBV19 CASTMGQGVSYEQYF TGTGCCAGTACAATGGGACAGGGGGTCTCCTACGAGCAGTACTTC
NA NA TRBJ1-2 TRBV28 CASSLSFWTRYGYTF TGTGCCAGCAGTTTATCGTTTTGGACTCGCTATGGCTACACCTTC
NA NA TRBJ2-7 TRBV7-9 CASSLETPEQYF TGTGCCAGCAGCTTAGAAACCCCCGAGCAGTACTTC
NA NA TRBJ1-5 TRBV5-1 CASSRGVNQPQHF TGCGCCAGCAGCCGGGGCGTGAATCAGCCCCAGCATTTT
NA NA TRBJ2-3 TRBV4-2 CASSQEVKTDTQYF TGTGCCAGCAGCCAAGAGGTGAAAACAGATACGCAGTATTTT
NA TRBD1 TRBJ2-2 TRBV2 CASTGQGATGELFF TGTGCCAGCACAGGACAGGGGGCCACCGGGGAGCTGTTTTTT
NA NA TRBJ2-6 TRBV27 CASSRAGGANVLTF TGTGCCAGCAGCAGGGCGGGGGGGGCCAACGTCCTGACTTTC